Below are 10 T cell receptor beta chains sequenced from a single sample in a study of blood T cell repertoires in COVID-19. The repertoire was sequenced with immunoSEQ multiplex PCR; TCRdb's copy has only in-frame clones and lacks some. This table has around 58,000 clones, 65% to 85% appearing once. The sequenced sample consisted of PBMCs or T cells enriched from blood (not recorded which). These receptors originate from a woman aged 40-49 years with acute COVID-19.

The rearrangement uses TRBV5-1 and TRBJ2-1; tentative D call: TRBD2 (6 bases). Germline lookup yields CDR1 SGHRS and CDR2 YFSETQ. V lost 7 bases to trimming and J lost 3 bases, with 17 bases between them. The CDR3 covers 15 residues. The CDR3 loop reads CASGRTDSGYNEQFF. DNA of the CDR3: TGCGCCAGCGGTCGAACGGATAGCGGCTACAATGAGCAGTTCTTC.

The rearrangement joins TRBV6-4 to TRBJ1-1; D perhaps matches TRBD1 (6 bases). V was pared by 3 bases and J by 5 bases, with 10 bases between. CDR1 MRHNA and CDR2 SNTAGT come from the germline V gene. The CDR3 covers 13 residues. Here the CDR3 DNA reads TGTGCCAGCAGTGAACAGGGCGGTACTGAAGCTTTCTTT. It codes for CASSEQGGTEAFF.

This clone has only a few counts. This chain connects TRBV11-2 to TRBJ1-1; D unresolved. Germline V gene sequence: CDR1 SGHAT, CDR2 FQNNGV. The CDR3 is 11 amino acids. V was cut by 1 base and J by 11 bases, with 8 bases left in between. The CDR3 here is CASSLGLEAFF. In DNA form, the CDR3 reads TGTGCCAGCAGCTTAGGGTTAGAGGCTTTCTTT. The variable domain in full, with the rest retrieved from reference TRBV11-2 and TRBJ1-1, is EAGVAQSPRYKIIEKRQSVAFWCNPISGHATLYWYQQILGQGPKLLIQFQNNGVVDDSQLPKDRFSAERLKGVDSTLKIQPAKLEDSAVYLCASSLGLEAFFGQGTRLTVV.

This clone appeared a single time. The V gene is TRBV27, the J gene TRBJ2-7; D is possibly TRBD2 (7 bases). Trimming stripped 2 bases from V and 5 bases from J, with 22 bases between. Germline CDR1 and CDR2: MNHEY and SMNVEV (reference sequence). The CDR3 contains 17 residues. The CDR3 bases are TGTGCCAGCAGTTTAAGGGATTGGGGGGGCCGTGGGAACGAGCAGTACTTC. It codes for CASSLRDWGGRGNEQYF.

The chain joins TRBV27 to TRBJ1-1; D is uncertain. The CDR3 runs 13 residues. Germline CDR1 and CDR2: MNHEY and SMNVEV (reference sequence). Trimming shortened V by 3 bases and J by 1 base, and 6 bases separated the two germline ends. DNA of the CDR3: TGTGCCAGCAGTTTCGTAGAGAACACTGAAGCTTTCTTT. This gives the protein CASSFVENTEAFF.

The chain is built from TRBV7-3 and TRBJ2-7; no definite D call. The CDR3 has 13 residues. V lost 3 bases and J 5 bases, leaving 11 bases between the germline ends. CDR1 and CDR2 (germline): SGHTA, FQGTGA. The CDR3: CASSLSLFDEQYF. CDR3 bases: TGTGCCAGCAGCTTGAGCCTCTTCGACGAGCAGTACTTC.

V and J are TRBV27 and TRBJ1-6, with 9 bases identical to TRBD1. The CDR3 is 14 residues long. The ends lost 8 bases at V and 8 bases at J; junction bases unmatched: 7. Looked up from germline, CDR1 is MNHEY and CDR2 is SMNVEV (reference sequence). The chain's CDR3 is CASGQRDRDSPLHF. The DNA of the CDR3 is TGTGCCAGCGGACAACGGGACAGGGATTCACCCCTCCACTTT.

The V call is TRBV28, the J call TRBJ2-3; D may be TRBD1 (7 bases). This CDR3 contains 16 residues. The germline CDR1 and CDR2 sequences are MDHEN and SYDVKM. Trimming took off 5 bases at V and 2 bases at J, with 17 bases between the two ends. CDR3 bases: TGTGCCAGCAGTCCCTACGGCAGGGGGGACACAGATACGCAGTATTTT. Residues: CASSPYGRGDTDTQYF.

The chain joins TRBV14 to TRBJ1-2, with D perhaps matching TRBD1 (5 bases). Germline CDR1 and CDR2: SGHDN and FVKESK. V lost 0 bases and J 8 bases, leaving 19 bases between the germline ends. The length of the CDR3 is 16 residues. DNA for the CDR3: TGTGCCAGCAGCCAAGACGAGCGGGGCGCCGGGTACGGCTACACCTTC. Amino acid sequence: CASSQDERGAGYGYTF.

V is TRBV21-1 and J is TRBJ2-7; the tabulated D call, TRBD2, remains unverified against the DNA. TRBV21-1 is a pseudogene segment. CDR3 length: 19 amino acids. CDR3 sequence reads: CASSKLIGSFQEVGYEQYF. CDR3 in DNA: TGTGCCAGCAGCAAATTAATCGGGAGTTTTCAAGAGGTGGGGTACGAGCAGTACTTC.